The 8 T cell receptor beta chains presented below share a single source sample, sequenced in a study of blood T cells in healthy people across ages. Primers used in a second PCR of about 7 to 12 cycles were a sample-barcoded 5' primer and a J-beta primer mix. Via MiXCR, TCRdb re-called the 5' RACE reads, giving one row per CDR3 protein. The sample includes some 290,000 distinct CDR3 sequences, around 30% of them seen just once. Sequencing used blood. The receptor source for this set is a woman in her 70s in good health.

V and J are TRBV6-2 or TRBV6-3 and TRBJ2-5; TRBD2 is a possible D gene (7 bases). CDR3 length equals 12 residues. V gave up 8 bases and J gave up 2 bases, with 9 bases separating them. CDR1 is MNHEY, CDR2 SVGEGT, per germline. CDR3 region: CASGRGQETQYF. In DNA form, the CDR3 reads TGTGCCAGCGGGAGGGGGCAAGAGACCCAGTACTTC.

This clonotype came up a few times. The junction departs from the called germline gene at one end, perhaps through a read error. The rearrangement uses TRBV28 and TRBJ2-1; tentatively, D is TRBD1 (6 bases). The CDR3 extends over 16 amino acids. Germline V gene lookup returns CDR1 MDHEN and CDR2 SYDVKM. The CDR3 protein is CTSSLGGAISYNEQFF. The CDR3, as DNA: TGTACCAGCAGTCTTGGGGGCGCGATCTCCTACAATGAGCAGTTCTTC.

This clonotype was detected only a few times. This rearrangement joins TRBV18 to TRBJ1-1, with TRBD1 matching over 7 bases. J gave up 5 bases and V 1 base, and 4 bases lay outside the gene matches. Germline V lookup: CDR1 KGHSH, CDR2 LQKENI. This CDR3 spans 14 amino acids. CDR3 in amino acids: CASSPQGAGTEAFF. In DNA form, the CDR3 reads TGTGCCAGCTCACCACAGGGGGCGGGAACTGAAGCTTTCTTT.

This chain connects TRBV3-1 to TRBJ2-1, with 12 positions matching TRBD2. V lost 4 bases, J lost 7 bases, and 5 bases stayed unmatched. Germline V gene lookup returns CDR1 LGHDT and CDR2 YNNKEL (reference sequence). The CDR3 loop spans 15 amino acids. CDR3 DNA sequence: TGTGCCAGCAGCCTGACTAGCGGGAGTACTAATGAGCAGTTCTTC. Its protein is CASSLTSGSTNEQFF.

The chain is built from TRBV28 and TRBJ2-7; the D gene is possibly TRBD1 (5 bases). Germline V gives CDR1 MDHEN, CDR2 SYDVKM. The CDR3 sequence is 11 residues long. The CDR3 DNA follows: TGTGGGTCAGGGTCTGCCTACGAGCAGTACTTC. It translates to CGSGSAYEQYF.

The V call is TRBV25-1, the J call TRBJ2-5, with TRBD2 as a possible D gene (6 bases). V was trimmed by 7 bases and J by 5 bases, leaving 14 bases between them. This CDR3 has 13 amino acids. Germline assignment: CDR1 MGHDK and CDR2 SYGVNS. The chain's CDR3 is CASTGLRGETQYF. CDR3 coding DNA: TGTGCCAGCACGGGACTTCGTGGGGAGACCCAGTACTTC.

The chain links TRBV20-1 to TRBJ2-1, with D unresolved. Germline CDR1 and CDR2: DFQATT and SNEGSKA (reference sequence). The CDR3 runs to 12 residues. V was pared by 4 bases and J by 4 bases, with 8 bases between. Here the CDR3 reads CSATIQYNEQFF. CDR3 bases: TGCAGTGCTACAATACAATACAATGAGCAGTTCTTC.

This rearrangement joins TRBV7-2 to TRBJ2-5; 8 bases line up with TRBD2. The J call is in doubt because the DNA end fits TRBJ2-7 better. Germline CDR1 is SGHTA and CDR2 is FQGNSA. CDR3 size: 15 residues. CDR3 loop: CASSSSAGALYEQYF. CDR3 in DNA: TGTGCCAGCAGCTCGTCAGCGGGGGCCCTCTACGAGCAGTACTTC.